The 2 T cell receptor beta chains presented below share a single source sample, sequenced in a study of regulatory T cells in long-lasting Graves disease. Time point here: persistent/refractory GD, antithyroid drugs over 5 years with positive TRAb. From RNA extracted from PBMCs, the TCR library was made. Building of the TCR beta libraries involved iRepertoire HTBI primers and Arm-PCR of CDR3 regions. TCRdb ran MiXCR on the multiplex PCR reads and lists one entry per CDR3 protein. Seen here are around 450,000 distinct CDR3 sequences, roughly 21% observed once, and the top ten hold around 7%. Source: peripheral blood mononuclear cells (PBMCs), taken when the disease was refractory, from a patient treated with antithyroid drugs. The receptors shown here come from a female donor with Graves disease.

With respect to this clonotype: The final CDR3 position lacks the conserved phenylalanine or tryptophan, pointing to a likely read error. The J gene is TRBJ1-5, the V gene TRBV12-3 or TRBV12-4; D remains unclear. This CDR3 is 14 amino acids long. The ends were cut back, 6 bases at V and 5 bases at J, with 14 bases in the middle. The CDR3 DNA follows: TGTGCCAGCAGAAGGGAGCCCGAAGATCAGCCCCAGCATCTT. It yields the protein CASRREPEDQPQHL.

This clonotype turned up a few times. The chain couples TRBV3-1 to TRBJ1-3; D possibly corresponds to TRBD1 (6 bases). This CDR3 spans 17 amino acids. V was pared by 0 bases and J by 2 bases, with 14 bases between. CDR1 and CDR2 (germline): LGHDT, YNNKEL (reference sequence). The chain's CDR3 is CASSQEGTREPGNTIYF. In nucleotides, the CDR3 is TGTGCCAGCAGCCAAGAGGGGACAAGGGAACCTGGAAACACCATATATTTT.